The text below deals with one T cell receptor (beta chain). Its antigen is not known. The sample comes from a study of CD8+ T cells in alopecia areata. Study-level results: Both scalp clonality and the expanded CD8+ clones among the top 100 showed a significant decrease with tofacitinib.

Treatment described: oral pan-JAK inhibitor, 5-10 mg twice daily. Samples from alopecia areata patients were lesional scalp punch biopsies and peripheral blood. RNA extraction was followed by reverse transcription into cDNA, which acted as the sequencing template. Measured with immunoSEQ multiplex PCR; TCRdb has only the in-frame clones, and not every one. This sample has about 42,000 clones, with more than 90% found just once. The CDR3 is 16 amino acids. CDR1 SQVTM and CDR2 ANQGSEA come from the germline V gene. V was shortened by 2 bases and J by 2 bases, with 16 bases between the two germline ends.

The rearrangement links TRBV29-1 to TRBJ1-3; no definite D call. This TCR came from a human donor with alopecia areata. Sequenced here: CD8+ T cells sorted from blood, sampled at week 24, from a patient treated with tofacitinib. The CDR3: CSVETSGSEPGNTIYF. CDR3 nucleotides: TGCAGCGTTGAAACGTCGGGGTCAGAACCTGGAAACACCATATATTTT.